Here is one T cell receptor beta chain with its context. The assay was immunoSEQ multiplex PCR, and TCRdb's table has in-frame clones only and misses some. The table shows about 130,000 clones, with over 70% occurring only once. Germline V gene sequence: CDR1 MNHEY, CDR2 SMNVEV (reference sequence). Trimming cost V 7 bases and J 3 bases, with 7 bases left between them. The CDR3 covers 11 residues. The sample comes from a study of blood T cell repertoires in COVID-19. The clonotype was recovered from a woman aged 45-60 years with acute or convalescent COVID-19. The specimen was peripheral blood. The chain recombines TRBV27 with TRBJ2-7; possibly TRBD2 for D (6 bases). The CDR3 is CASKAGYEQYF. The CDR3 DNA reads TGTGCCAGCAAAGCGGGCTACGAGCAGTACTTC.